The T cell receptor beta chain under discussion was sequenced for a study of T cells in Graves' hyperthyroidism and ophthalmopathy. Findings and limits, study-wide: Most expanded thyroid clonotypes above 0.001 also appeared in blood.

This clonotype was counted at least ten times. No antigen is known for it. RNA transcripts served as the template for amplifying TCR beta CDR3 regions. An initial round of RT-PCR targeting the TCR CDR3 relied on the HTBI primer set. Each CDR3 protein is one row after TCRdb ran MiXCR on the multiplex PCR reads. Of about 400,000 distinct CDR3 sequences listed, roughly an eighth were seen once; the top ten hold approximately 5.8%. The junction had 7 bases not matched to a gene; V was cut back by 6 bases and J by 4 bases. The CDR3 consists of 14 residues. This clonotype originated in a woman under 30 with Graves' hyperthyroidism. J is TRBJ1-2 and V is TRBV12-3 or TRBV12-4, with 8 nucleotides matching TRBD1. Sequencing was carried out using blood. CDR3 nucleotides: TGTGCCAGCAGCCCAGGGGGCCTCGGCTATGGCTACACCTTC. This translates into CASSPGGLGYGYTF.